Listed here are 23 T cell receptor beta chains from one sample, sequenced in a study of technical replicates of blood from several donors. The method was immunoSEQ multiplex PCR; TCRdb's version includes in-frame clones alone and lacks a portion of them. Among tens of thousands of clones listed, 87% were seen once. Sequenced sample: PBMCs. These TCRs come from a human donor in good health. Some clones in this sample may be carry-over from other donors' samples.

This chain joins TRBV4-2 and TRBJ2-2; the match to TRBD2 covers 7 bases. The CDR3 length is 16 residues. The J segment lost 1 base and the V segment lost 4 bases, leaving 6 bases of the junction unmatched. Germline loops: CDR1 LGHNA, CDR2 YNFKEQ. CDR3: CASSLGLGGNTGELFF. In DNA, the CDR3 is TGTGCCAGCAGCCTCGGACTAGGCGGGAACACCGGGGAGCTGTTTTTT.

V and J are TRBV4-3 and TRBJ2-2, with TRBD2 identical over 8 bases. CDR1 is LGHNA, CDR2 YSLEER, per germline. With 0 bases clipped from V and 2 bases from J, the junction kept 5 bases outside the gene matches. There are 17 residues in the CDR3. The CDR3 nucleotides are TGCGCCAGCAGCCAAGACGGCGGGGGGACTAACACCGGGGAGCTGTTTTTT. It translates to CASSQDGGGTNTGELFF.

This sequence joins TRBV4-1 and TRBJ2-5; D not resolved. With 0 bases removed from V and 4 bases from J, the gap between germline ends came to 9 bases. The CDR3 spans 14 residues. Germline CDR1 reads MGHRA; CDR2 reads YSYEKL. CDR3 bases: TGCGCCAGCAGCCAAGATCTGGAGAGAGAGACCCAGTACTTC. Protein sequence: CASSQDLERETQYF.

This clone has only one observation. J is TRBJ1-4 and V is TRBV9; D gene uncertain. Trimming left V 0 bases short and J 4 bases short, with 10 bases between. CDR3 size: 15 residues. Germline lookup yields CDR1 SGDLS and CDR2 YYNGEE. The CDR3, as DNA: TGTGCCAGCAGCGTAGCTGGGCAGATTAATGAAAAACTGTTTTTT. This codes for CASSVAGQINEKLFF.

The rearrangement links TRBV6-1 to TRBJ2-2; D is possibly TRBD1 (5 bases). In germline, CDR1 is MNHNS, CDR2 SASEGT. The V end was cut by 6 bases, the J end by 6 bases, with 8 bases between. This CDR3 spans 12 amino acids. Here the CDR3 reads CASRQAPGELFF. The CDR3 bases are TGTGCCAGCAGACAGGCCCCCGGGGAGCTGTTTTTT.

The V gene is TRBV27, the J gene TRBJ1-3; D remains ambiguous. CDR1 MNHEY and CDR2 SMNVEV come from the germline V gene (reference sequence). This CDR3 has 14 residues. V dropped 8 bases and J dropped 0 bases, with 11 bases sitting between them. Here the CDR3 reads CASGRGSSGNTIYF. Written as DNA, the CDR3 is TGTGCCAGCGGTCGGGGTTCCTCTGGAAACACCATATATTTT.

The chain employs TRBV6-5 and TRBJ2-3; tentatively, D is TRBD2 (7 bases). Trimming cost V 2 bases and J 3 bases, with 12 bases left between them. CDR3 size: 15 residues. Germline V lookup: CDR1 MNHEY, CDR2 SVGAGI. CDR3 loop: CASSYKGGRTDTQYF. CDR3 in DNA: TGTGCCAGCAGTTACAAGGGGGGGCGAACAGATACGCAGTATTTT.

V is TRBV5-4 and J is TRBJ2-5; 13 bases are shared with TRBD2. The germline V gene encodes CDR1 SGHNT and CDR2 YYREEE (reference sequence). J lost 2 bases, V lost 4 bases, and 8 bases had no gene match. This CDR3 spans 17 amino acids. The CDR3 nucleotides are TGTGCCAGCAGCCCAGGACTAGCGGGAGTTAAACAAGAGACCCAGTACTTC. Amino acids: CASSPGLAGVKQETQYF.

The gene calls are TRBV7-2 and TRBJ2-2, with D maybe TRBD1 (5 bases). CDR3 size: 15 residues. The ends were cut back, 3 bases at V and 5 bases at J, with 13 bases in the middle. Per the germline V gene, CDR1 is SGHTA and CDR2 is FQGNSA. The chain's CDR3 is CASSLGPVGTGELFF. In DNA form, the CDR3 reads TGTGCCAGCAGCTTGGGGCCGGTAGGGACCGGGGAGCTGTTTTTT.

The J gene is TRBJ1-1, the V gene TRBV9; possible D gene TRBD1, 6 bases. Trimming shortened V by 7 bases and J by 1 base, and 11 bases separated the two germline ends. CDR1 and CDR2 from the germline V gene are SGDLS and YYNGEE. The CDR3 runs to 13 residues. CDR3 DNA: TGTGCCAGCTCAAGGGGGAGGAACACTGAAGCTTTCTTT. Its translation is CASSRGRNTEAFF.

This chain links TRBV4-1 with TRBJ1-2; D uncertain. This CDR3 is built from 15 residues. V was trimmed by 3 bases and J by 5 bases, leaving 16 bases between them. The germline V gene encodes CDR1 MGHRA and CDR2 YSYEKL. In DNA form, the CDR3 reads TGCGCCAGCAGCCATCCCCCCGGCGGTCGATATGGCTACACCTTC. Encoded protein: CASSHPPGGRYGYTF.

The chain is built from TRBV9 and TRBJ2-5; a weak D match, TRBD2 (5 bases). CDR1 is SGDLS and CDR2 is YYNGEE in the germline V gene. Trimming cost V 2 bases and J 5 bases, with 16 bases left between them. The CDR3 totals 15 residues. The CDR3 DNA reads TGTGCCAGCAGCGTCCAACCGGGGTTTGTGGAGACCCAGTACTTC. Its protein is CASSVQPGFVETQYF.

The V call is TRBV13, the J call TRBJ1-4; D may be TRBD1 (5 bases). The CDR3 contains 15 residues. CDR1 PRHDT and CDR2 FYEKMQ come from the germline V gene (reference sequence). The ends were cut back, 5 bases at V and 0 bases at J, with 10 bases in the middle. CDR3 DNA sequence: TGTGCCAGCAGCCGCGGGGCCGCAACTAATGAAAAACTGTTTTTT. Amino acid sequence: CASSRGAATNEKLFF.

The chain combines TRBV5-4 with TRBJ2-7; D remains unclear. CDR1 is SGHNT, CDR2 YYREEE, per germline (reference sequence). The CDR3 runs 15 residues. The V end was cut by 5 bases, the J end by 5 bases, with 20 bases between. The CDR3 region is CASRSPAAPPHEQYF. The CDR3 nucleotides read TGTGCCAGCAGGTCTCCCGCGGCTCCCCCCCACGAGCAGTACTTC.

This clone was observed a few times. The V and J genes are TRBV7-9 and TRBJ1-2; no clear D. Germline-derived CDR1 and CDR2 are SEHNR and FQNEAQ (reference sequence). V lost 0 bases and J 1 base, leaving 6 bases between the germline ends. This CDR3 spans 14 amino acids. The CDR3 DNA follows: TGTGCCAGCAGCTTAGCGCGAGTTAACTATGGCTACACCTTC. Translation: CASSLARVNYGYTF.

V is TRBV5-1 and J is TRBJ2-2; TRBD1 is a possible D gene (5 bases). V lost 3 bases and J 4 bases, leaving 13 bases between the germline ends. The germline V gene encodes CDR1 SGHRS and CDR2 YFSETQ. The CDR3 covers 15 residues. The DNA for the CDR3 is TGCGCCAGCAGCTCAGACACAGGCAGCACCGGGGAGCTGTTTTTT. Its translation: CASSSDTGSTGELFF. Drawing the rest from reference TRBV5-1 and TRBJ2-2, the complete variable domain is KAGVTQTPRYLIKTRGQQVTLSCSPISGHRSVSWYQQTPGQGLQFLFEYFSETQRNKGNFPGRFSGRQFSNSRSEMNVSTLELGDSALYLCASSSDTGSTGELFFGEGSRLTVL.

The chain employs TRBV11-3 and TRBJ2-2; a weak D match, TRBD1 (6 bases). Trimming cost V 4 bases and J 2 bases, with 11 bases left between them. Germline CDR1 reads SGHNT; CDR2 reads YENEEA. The CDR3 runs to 15 residues. The CDR3 DNA is TGTGCCAGCAGCTGGGGGACAAGCAACACCGGGGAGCTGTTTTTT. It encodes CASSWGTSNTGELFF.

This clone was seen only once. The rearrangement joins TRBV2 to TRBJ2-1; unclear D gene. The CDR3 has 11 amino acids. Germline CDR1 and CDR2: SNHLY and FYNNEI. V was shortened by 5 bases and J by 9 bases, with 8 bases between the two germline ends. CDR3 region: CASSTVREQFF. The CDR3 nucleotides are TGTGCCAGCAGTACAGTGCGTGAGCAGTTCTTC.

The chain is built from TRBV6-5 and TRBJ1-1; possibly TRBD1 for D (5 bases). CDR1 and CDR2 (germline): MNHEY, SVGAGI. The V gene lost 7 bases and the J gene lost 3 bases, with 12 bases spanning the gap. There are 13 residues in the CDR3. CDR3 bases: TGTGCCAGCACCGTGAAGGGGCACACTGAAGCTTTCTTT. It specifies CASTVKGHTEAFF.

The genes are TRBV11-3 and TRBJ2-7; the D is unclear. Trimming took 5 bases from V and 0 from J, leaving 11 bases between them. Germline V gene lookup returns CDR1 SGHNT and CDR2 YENEEA. The CDR3 loop spans 14 amino acids. CDR3 sequence reads: CASSPGSSSYEQYF. The CDR3 coding sequence is TGTGCCAGCAGCCCCGGGTCGAGCTCCTACGAGCAGTACTTC.

The chain combines TRBV6-6 with TRBJ1-4; D gene ambiguous. The ends were cut back, 6 bases at V and 8 bases at J, with 10 bases in the middle. The CDR3 covers 12 residues. Germline CDR1 and CDR2: MNHNY and SVGAGI (reference sequence). This chain's CDR3 is CASSQTREKLFF. DNA of the CDR3: TGTGCCAGCAGCCAAACGAGGGAAAAACTGTTTTTT.

This clone was seen many times. The chain combines TRBV7-9 with TRBJ2-1; 7 bases map to TRBD2. CDR1 is SEHNR, CDR2 FQNEAQ, per germline (reference sequence). V shed 4 bases and J 2 bases; nucleotides not matched to a gene: 5. The CDR3 is 15 residues long. CDR3 in amino acids: CASSSALATYNEQFF. The DNA for the CDR3 is TGTGCCAGCAGCTCAGCACTAGCGACCTACAATGAGCAGTTCTTC.

The chain combines TRBV5-1 with TRBJ1-2; 8 nucleotides align to TRBD1. V was pared by 3 bases and J by 3 bases, with 10 bases of the junction left unmatched. CDR3 length: 16 amino acids. From germline, CDR1 is SGHRS and CDR2 YFSETQ. CDR3 loop: CASSSRYQGAYYGYTF. The CDR3, as DNA: TGCGCCAGCAGCTCACGATACCAGGGGGCGTACTATGGCTACACCTTC.